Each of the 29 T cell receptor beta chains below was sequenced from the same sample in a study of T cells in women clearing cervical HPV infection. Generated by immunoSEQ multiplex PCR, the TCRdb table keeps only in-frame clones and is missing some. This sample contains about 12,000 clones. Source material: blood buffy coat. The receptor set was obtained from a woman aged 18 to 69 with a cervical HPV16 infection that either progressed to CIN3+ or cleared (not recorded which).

The CDR3 is CASSLGGPNEKLFF. Partial CDR3 DNA: TGTGCCAGCAGCTTGGGGGGGCCTAATGAAAAA. V gene TRBV5-6 combines with J gene TRBJ1-4, with a weak D call TRBD1 (6 bases). The missing CDR3 end, 3 residues past where the read stops, is filled in from the germline J gene. Germline-derived CDR1 and CDR2 are SGHDT and YYEEEE. V gave up 0 bases and J gave up 3 bases, with 6 bases separating them. This CDR3 comprises 14 residues.

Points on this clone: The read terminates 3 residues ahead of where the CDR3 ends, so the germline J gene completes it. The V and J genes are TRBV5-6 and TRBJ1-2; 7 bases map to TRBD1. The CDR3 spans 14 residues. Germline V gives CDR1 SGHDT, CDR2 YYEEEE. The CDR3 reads CASSLGGSDRGYTF. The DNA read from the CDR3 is TGTGCCAGCAGCTTGGGTGGTTCGGACAGGGGC. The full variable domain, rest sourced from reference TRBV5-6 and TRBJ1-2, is DAGVTQSPTHLIKTRGQQVTLRCSPKSGHDTVSWYQQALGQGPQFIFQYYEEEERQRGNFPDRFSGHQFPNYSSELNVNALLLGDSALYLCASSLGGSDRGYTFGSGTRLTVV.

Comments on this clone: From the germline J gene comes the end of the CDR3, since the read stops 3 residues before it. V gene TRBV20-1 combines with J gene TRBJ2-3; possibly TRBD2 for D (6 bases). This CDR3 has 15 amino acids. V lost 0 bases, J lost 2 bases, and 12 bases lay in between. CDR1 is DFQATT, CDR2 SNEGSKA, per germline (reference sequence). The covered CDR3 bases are TGCAGTGCTAGAGATCCCGCGGGGAACACAGATACG. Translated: CSARDPAGNTDT. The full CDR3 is CSARDPAGNTDTQYF.

CDR3: CAWKFQVNTEAFF. CDR3 DNA, as far as it was read: TGTGCCTGGAAATTTCAGGTGAACACTGAA. The chain is built from TRBV30 and TRBJ1-1; no firm D call. The DNA ends 3 residues before the CDR3 does, and the rest of the CDR3 is filled in from the germline J gene. V was trimmed by 4 bases and J by 0 bases, leaving 9 bases between them. The CDR3 is 13 residues long. Looked up from germline, CDR1 is GTSNPN and CDR2 is SVGIG (reference sequence).

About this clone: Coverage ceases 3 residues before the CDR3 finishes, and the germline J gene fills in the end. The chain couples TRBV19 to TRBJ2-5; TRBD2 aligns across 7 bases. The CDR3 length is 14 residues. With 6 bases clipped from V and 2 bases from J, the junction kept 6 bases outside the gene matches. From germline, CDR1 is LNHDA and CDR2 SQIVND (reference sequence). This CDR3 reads CASRPGTTQETQYF. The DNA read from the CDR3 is TGTGCCAGTAGACCCGGGACTACTCAAGAGACC.

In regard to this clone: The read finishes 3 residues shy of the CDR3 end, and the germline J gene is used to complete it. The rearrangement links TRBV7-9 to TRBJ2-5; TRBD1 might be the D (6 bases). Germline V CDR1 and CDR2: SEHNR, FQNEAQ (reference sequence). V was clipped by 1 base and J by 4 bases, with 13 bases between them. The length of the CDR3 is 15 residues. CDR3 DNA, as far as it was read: TGTGCCAGCAGCTTAGACAGGGATAGGGGAGAGACC. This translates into CASSLDRDRGET. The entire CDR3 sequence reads CASSLDRDRGETQYF.

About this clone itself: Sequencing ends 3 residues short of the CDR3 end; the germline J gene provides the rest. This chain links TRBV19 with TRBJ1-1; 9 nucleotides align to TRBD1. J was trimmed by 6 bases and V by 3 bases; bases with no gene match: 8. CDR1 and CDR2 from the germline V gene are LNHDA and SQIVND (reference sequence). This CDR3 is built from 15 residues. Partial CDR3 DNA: TGTGCCAGTAGTATCAGGGGGGACAGGGTAGCTGAA. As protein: CASSIRGDRVAE. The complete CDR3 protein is CASSIRGDRVAEAFF. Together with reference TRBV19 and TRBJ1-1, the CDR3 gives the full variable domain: DGGITQSPKYLFRKEGQNVTLSCEQNLNHDAMYWYRQDPGQGLRLIYYSQIVNDFQKGDIAEGYSVSREKKESFPLTVTSAQKNPTAFYLCASSIRGDRVAEAFFGQGTRLTVV.

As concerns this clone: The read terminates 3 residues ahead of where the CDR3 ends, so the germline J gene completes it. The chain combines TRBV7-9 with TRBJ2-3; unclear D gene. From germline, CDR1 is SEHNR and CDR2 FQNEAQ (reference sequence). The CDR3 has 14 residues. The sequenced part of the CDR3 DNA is TGTGCCAGCAGCTTAGAAGGGTTGGCTCAGCCG. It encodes CASSLEGLAQP. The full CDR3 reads CASSLEGLAQPQYF.

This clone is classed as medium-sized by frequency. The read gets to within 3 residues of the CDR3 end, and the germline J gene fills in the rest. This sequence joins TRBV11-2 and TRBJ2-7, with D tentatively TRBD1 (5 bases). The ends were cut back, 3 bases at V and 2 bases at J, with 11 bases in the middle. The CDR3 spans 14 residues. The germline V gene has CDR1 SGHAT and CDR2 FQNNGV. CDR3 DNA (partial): TGTGCCAGCAGCTTCGAGACAGAGACCTACGAG. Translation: CASSFETETYE. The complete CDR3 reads CASSFETETYEQYF.

CDR3 bases read: TGTGCCAGCAGCTTTTATCTAAGGGGCAAAAACATT. Encoded protein: CASSFYLRGKNI. The full CDR3 is CASSFYLRGKNIQYF. This rearrangement joins TRBV5-8 to TRBJ2-4; possible D gene TRBD1, 5 bases. The CDR3 is cut off 3 residues early in the read; its end comes from the germline J gene. The CDR3 is made up of 15 amino acids. Germline V gives CDR1 SGHTS, CDR2 YDEGEE. Trimming stripped 2 bases from V and 3 bases from J, with 12 bases between.

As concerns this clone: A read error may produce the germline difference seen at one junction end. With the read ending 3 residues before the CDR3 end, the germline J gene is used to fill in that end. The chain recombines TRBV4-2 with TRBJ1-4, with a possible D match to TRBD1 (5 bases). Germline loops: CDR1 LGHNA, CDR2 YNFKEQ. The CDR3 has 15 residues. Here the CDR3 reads CASSQDSELYEKLFF. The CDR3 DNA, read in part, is TGCGCCAGCAGCCAAGACAGCGAGCTATATGAAAAA.

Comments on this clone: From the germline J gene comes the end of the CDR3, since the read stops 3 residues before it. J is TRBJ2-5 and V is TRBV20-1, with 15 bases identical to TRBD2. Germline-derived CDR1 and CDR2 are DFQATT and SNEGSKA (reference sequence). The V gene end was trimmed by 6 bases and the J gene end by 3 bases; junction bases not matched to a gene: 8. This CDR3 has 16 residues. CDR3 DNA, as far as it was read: TGCAGTGCAATCGGACTAGCGGGGGGGGAAAAAGAGACC. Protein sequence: CSAIGLAGGEKET. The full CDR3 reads CSAIGLAGGEKETQYF.

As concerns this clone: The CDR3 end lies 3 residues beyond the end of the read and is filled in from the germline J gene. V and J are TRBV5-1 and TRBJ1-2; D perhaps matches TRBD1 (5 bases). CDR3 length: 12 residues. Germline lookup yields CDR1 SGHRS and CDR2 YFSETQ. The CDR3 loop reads CASSSLGDTYTF. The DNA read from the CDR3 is TGCGCCAGCAGCTCTTTAGGGGATACC.

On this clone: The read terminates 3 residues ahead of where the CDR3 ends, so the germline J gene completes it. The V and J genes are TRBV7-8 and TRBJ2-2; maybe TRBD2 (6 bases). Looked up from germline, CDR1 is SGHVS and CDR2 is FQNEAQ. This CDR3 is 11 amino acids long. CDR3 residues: CASSAGGPLFF. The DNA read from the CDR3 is TGTGCCAGCAGCGCCGGGGGACCG. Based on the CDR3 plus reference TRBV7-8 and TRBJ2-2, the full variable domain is GAGVSQSPRYKVAKRGQDVALRCDPISGHVSLFWYQQALGQGPEFLTYFQNEAQLDKSGLPSDRFFAERPEGSVSTLKIQRTQQEDSAVYLCASSAGGPLFFGEGSRLTVL.

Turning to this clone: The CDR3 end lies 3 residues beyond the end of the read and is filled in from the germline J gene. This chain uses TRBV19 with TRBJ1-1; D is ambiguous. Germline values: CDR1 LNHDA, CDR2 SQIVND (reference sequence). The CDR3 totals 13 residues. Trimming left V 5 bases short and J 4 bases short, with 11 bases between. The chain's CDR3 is CASSFTVGTEAFF. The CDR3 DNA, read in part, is TGTGCCAGTAGTTTTACAGTGGGCACTGAA.

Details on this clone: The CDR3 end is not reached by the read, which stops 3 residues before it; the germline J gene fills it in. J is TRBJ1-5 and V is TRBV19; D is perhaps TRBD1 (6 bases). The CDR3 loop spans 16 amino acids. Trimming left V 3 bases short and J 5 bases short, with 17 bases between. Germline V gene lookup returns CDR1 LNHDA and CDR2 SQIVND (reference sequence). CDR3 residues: CASSILGGSGHQPQHF. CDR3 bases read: TGTGCCAGTAGTATTTTAGGGGGTTCTGGGCATCAGCCC.

This CDR3 is CAWTGDNEQFF. Incomplete CDR3 DNA: TGTGCCTGGACGGGGGATAATGAG. The chain has TRBV30 and TRBJ2-1, with D possibly being TRBD2 (6 bases). From the germline J gene comes the end of the CDR3, since the read stops 3 residues before it. Per the germline V gene, CDR1 is GTSNPN and CDR2 is SVGIG (reference sequence). CDR3 length: 11 residues. The V end lost 4 bases, the J end lost 7 bases, and 8 bases lay between the germline ends.

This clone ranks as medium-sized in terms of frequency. The CDR3 bases that were read are TGTGCTAGTGGTTTGGCGGGACAGGGGCTGTACGAG. This gives the protein CASGLAGQGLYE. The CDR3 as a whole reads CASGLAGQGLYEQYF. V usage is TRBV12-5 and J usage is TRBJ2-7, with 10 bases lining up with TRBD1. The read gets to within 3 residues of the CDR3 end, and the germline J gene fills in the rest. V was pared by 1 base and J by 4 bases, with 4 bases of the junction left unmatched. Germline V lookup: CDR1 LGHNT, CDR2 FRNRAP. CDR3 length: 15 residues.

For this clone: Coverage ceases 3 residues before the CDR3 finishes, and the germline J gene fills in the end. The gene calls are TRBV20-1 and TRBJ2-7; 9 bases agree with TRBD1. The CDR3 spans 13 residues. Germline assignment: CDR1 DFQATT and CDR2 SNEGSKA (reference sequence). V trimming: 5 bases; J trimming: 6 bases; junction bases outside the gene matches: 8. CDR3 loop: CSAGRTGEREQYF. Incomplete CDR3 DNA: TGCAGTGCTGGTAGGACAGGGGAGCGCGAG.

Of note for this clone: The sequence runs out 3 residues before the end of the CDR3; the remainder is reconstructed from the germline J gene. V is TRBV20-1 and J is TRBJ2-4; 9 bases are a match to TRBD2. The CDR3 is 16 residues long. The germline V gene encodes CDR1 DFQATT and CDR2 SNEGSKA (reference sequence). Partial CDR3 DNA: TGCAGTGCTACCCCCTTTATGGCGGGGGGGCAAGAGACT. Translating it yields CSATPFMAGGQET. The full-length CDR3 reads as CSATPFMAGGQETQYF.

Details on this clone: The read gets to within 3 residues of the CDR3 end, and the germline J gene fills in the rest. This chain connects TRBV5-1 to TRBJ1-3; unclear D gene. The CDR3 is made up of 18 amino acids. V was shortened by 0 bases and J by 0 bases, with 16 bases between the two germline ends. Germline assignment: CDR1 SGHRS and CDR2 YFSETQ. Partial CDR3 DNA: TGCGCCAGCAGCTTGGGGCGCGGGGTGAACCCCTCTGGAAACACC. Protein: CASSLGRGVNPSGNT. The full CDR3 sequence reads CASSLGRGVNPSGNTIYF.

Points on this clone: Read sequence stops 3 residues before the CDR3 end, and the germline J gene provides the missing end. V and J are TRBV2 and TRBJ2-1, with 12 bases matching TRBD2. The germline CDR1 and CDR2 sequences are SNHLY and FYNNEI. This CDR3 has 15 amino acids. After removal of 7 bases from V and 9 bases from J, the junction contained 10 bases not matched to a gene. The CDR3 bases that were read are TGTGCCAGCACATTATCTAGCGGGGGGGCCGGTGAG. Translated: CASTLSSGGAGE. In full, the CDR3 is CASTLSSGGAGEQFF.

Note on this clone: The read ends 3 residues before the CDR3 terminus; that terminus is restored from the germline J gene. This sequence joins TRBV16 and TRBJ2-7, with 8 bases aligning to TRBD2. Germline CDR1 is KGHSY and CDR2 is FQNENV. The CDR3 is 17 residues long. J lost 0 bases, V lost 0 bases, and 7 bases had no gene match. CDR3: CASSQSNYGGDSYEQYF. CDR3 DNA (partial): TGTGCCAGCAGCCAATCGAACTACGGGGGGGACTCCTACGAG.

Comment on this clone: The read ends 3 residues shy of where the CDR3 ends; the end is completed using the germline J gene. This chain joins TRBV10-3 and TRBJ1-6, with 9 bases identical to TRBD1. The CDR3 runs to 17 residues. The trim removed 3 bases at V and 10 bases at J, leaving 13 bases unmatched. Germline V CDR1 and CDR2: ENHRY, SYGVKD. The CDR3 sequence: CAISDPGQGSNVSPLHF. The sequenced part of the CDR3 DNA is TGTGCCATCAGTGATCCGGGACAGGGTAGTAACGTCTCACCC.

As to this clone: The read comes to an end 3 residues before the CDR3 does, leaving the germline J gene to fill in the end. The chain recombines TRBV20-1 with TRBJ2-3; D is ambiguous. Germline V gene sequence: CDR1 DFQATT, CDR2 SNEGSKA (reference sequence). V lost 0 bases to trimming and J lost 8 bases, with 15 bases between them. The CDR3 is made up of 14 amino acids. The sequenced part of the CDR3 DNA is TGCAGTGCTAGAGACCCCGAGGTGATGGTTACG. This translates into CSARDPEVMVT. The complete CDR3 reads CSARDPEVMVTQYF.

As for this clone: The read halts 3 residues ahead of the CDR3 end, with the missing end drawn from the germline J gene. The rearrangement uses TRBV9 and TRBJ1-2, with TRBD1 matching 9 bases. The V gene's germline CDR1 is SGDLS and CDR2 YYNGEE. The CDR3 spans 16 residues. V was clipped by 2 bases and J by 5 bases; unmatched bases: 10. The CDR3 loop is CASSVDVGQGGYGYTF. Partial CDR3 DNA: TGTGCCAGCAGCGTGGACGTGGGACAGGGAGGTTATGGC.

The sequenced CDR3 bases are TGTGCCAGCTCACCAGCAGGGGCCCAAGAGACC. Amino acids: CASSPAGAQET. The whole CDR3 protein is CASSPAGAQETQYF. This sequence joins TRBV18 and TRBJ2-5; possible D gene TRBD1, 6 bases. The read ends 3 residues early relative to the CDR3; the germline J gene fills the gap. Trimming pared 2 bases from V and 1 base from J, leaving 8 bases between. The germline V gene has CDR1 KGHSH and CDR2 LQKENI. This CDR3 has 14 residues.

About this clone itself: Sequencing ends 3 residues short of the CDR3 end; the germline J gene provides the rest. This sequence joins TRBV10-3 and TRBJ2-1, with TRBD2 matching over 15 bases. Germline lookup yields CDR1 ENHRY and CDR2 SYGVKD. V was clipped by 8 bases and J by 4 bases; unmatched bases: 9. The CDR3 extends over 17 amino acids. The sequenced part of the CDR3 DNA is TGTGCCATCGCGACAGGGACTAGCGGGGGGTTATACAATGAG. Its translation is CAIATGTSGGLYNE. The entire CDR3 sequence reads CAIATGTSGGLYNEQFF.

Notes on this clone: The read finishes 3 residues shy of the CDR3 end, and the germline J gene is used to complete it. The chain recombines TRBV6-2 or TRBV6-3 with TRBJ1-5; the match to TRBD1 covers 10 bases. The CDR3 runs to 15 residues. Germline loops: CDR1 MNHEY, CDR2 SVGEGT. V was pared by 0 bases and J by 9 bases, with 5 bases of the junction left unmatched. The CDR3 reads CASSYSTGGLGPQHF. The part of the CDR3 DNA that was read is TGTGCCAGCAGTTACTCGACAGGGGGCTTAGGGCCC.